This T cell receptor (beta chain) was sequenced in a study of blood T cell dynamics during melanoma immunotherapy. Overall study context: Standard first-line treatment here was pembrolizumab or nivolumab plus ipilimumab in metastatic melanoma.

The CDR3 length is 14 residues. Germline V gene lookup returns CDR1 SGHTA and CDR2 FQGNSA. Unmatched junction bases numbered 6, after V lost 5 bases and J lost 7 bases. Time point in this sample: pre-treatment baseline. One draw preceded checkpoint blockade; another followed its first cycle at week 3. Patients with prior systemic cancer treatment, concomitant immunosuppressants, or other active malignancies were excluded. DNA loading was fixed at 350 ng for all bulk PBMC samples. The protocol was immunoSEQ multiplex PCR, while the TCRdb copy is restricted to in-frame clones and leaves out a portion. Among approximately 9,600 clones listed, approximately 90% were seen once.

Sequences were derived from blood, sampled from a patient treated with checkpoint blockade. This clonotype originated in a human donor with melanoma. The rearrangement uses TRBV7-2 and TRBJ2-1, with 9 bases identical to TRBD1. CDR3 protein: CASSPGQGWNEQFF. The CDR3 DNA reads TGTGCCAGCAGCCCAGGACAGGGGTGGAATGAGCAGTTCTTC.